These 7 T cell receptor beta chains share one sample of origin, sequenced in a study of technical replicates of blood from a few donors (dated by TCRdb to 2017 to 2019). Libraries were constructed by the immunoSEQ multiplex PCR assay. The table comes from immuneACCESS by way of TCRdb, which keeps in-frame sequences with V and J called. Part of the clones is missing from these tables; in studies checked, under half for an unresolved V gene and the rest for unknown reasons. A total of 85,000 to 100,000 clones appear in this sample, almost 96% of them only once. 0.2% to 0.25% of the sample is taken by the ten largest. Sequencing input: T cells isolated from PBMCs. The receptors shown here come from a human donor in good health.

The chain is built from TRBV19 and TRBJ2-1; the match to TRBD2 covers 10 bases. With 2 bases clipped from V and 0 bases from J, the junction kept 1 base outside the gene matches. This CDR3 region has 16 residues. Germline lookup yields CDR1 LNHDA and CDR2 SQIVND (reference sequence). The CDR3 sequence is CASSIQRGGSYNEQFF. CDR3 nucleotide sequence: TGTGCCAGTAGTATACAGCGGGGGGGCTCCTACAATGAGCAGTTCTTC.

The J gene is TRBJ1-2, the V gene TRBV29-1; 7 bases map to TRBD1. This CDR3 has 13 residues. After removal of 6 bases from V and 4 bases from J, the junction contained 8 bases not matched to a gene. Germline assignment: CDR1 SQVTM and CDR2 ANQGSEA. The CDR3: CSVPDRVSYGYTF. CDR3 sequence (DNA): TGCAGCGTCCCCGACAGGGTGAGCTATGGCTACACCTTC.

J is TRBJ2-1 and V is TRBV27; 8 bases are shared with TRBD2. The CDR3 has 16 residues. The V segment lost 3 bases and the J segment 8 bases; nucleotides outside the gene matches: 12. In germline, CDR1 is MNHEY, CDR2 SMNVEV (reference sequence). DNA of the CDR3: TGTGCCAGCAGTTTGCCAGCGGGAGCCCCTAGGGATGAGCAGTTCTTC. Translating gives CASSLPAGAPRDEQFF.

This clone was counted once. This sequence joins TRBV28 and TRBJ1-5, with 7 bases identical to TRBD1. The CDR3 spans 13 residues. The trim removed 6 bases at V and 7 bases at J, leaving 6 bases unmatched. Per the germline V gene, CDR1 is MDHEN and CDR2 is SYDVKM. For the CDR3, the DNA is TGTGCCAGCAGAACTCCAGGGGGGCAGCCCCAGCATTTT. It is translated as CASRTPGGQPQHF.

This rearrangement joins TRBV7-3 to TRBJ1-1; tentatively, D is TRBD1 (6 bases). The germline V and J ends were trimmed by 0 bases and 2 bases, with 19 bases remaining between them. This CDR3 comprises 18 residues. In germline, CDR1 is SGHTA, CDR2 FQGTGA. CDR3 in DNA: TGTGCCAGCAGCTTAACAGGGCAGGGGCGCACGTTTAACACTGAAGCTTTCTTT. It is translated as CASSLTGQGRTFNTEAFF.

This chain connects TRBV9 to TRBJ2-1; TRBD2 aligns across 12 bases. After removal of 7 bases from V and 6 bases from J, the junction contained 8 bases not matched to a gene. The germline CDR1 and CDR2 sequences are SGDLS and YYNGEE. The CDR3 is 15 amino acids. In DNA form, the CDR3 reads TGTGCCAGCGCCCTAGCGGGAGGGCTTGGCAATGAGCAGTTCTTC. Translation gives CASALAGGLGNEQFF.

V gene TRBV11-1 combines with J gene TRBJ2-4, with no clear D. This CDR3 contains 12 residues. Trimming took 1 base from V and 10 from J, leaving 8 bases between them. Germline CDR1 reads SGHAT; CDR2 reads FQDESV (reference sequence). CDR3 nucleotides: TGTGCCAGCAGCTTAGAAGAGAGGATTCAGTACTTC. Residues: CASSLEERIQYF.